This T cell receptor (beta chain) appears in the sequencing data of a study of OX40 agonist ivuxolimab in advanced cancers. Study observations and caveats: CD4+ and CD8+ T cells in blood underwent clonal expansion by week 6 at 0.1 to 3.0 mg/kg.

Autoimmune disease history or systemic immunosuppression barred patients. The data were produced by immunoSEQ multiplex PCR, yet TCRdb's version contains in-frame clones alone and is incomplete. Of around 65,000 clones listed, approximately 90% are singletons. Remarks on this clone: Its antigen remains unidentified.

Germline assignment: CDR1 MNHEY and CDR2 SVGAGI. V was cut by 2 bases and J by 7 bases, with 9 bases left in between. The CDR3 extends over 14 amino acids. The clonotype was recovered from an adult with an advanced solid tumor such as melanoma, head and neck, liver or kidney cancer. The source material was CD4+ or CD8+ T cells sorted from blood, sampled in a trial of the OX40 agonist ivuxolimab. This chain links TRBV6-5 with TRBJ1-6; D uncertain. The CDR3 DNA sequence: TGTGCCAGCAGTTACGGACGGGGAAATTCACCCCTCCACTTT. Amino acids: CASSYGRGNSPLHF.